This TCR beta chain was sequenced during a study of T cell clonotyping in hematopoietic cell transplantation. Repertoires were generated with immunoSEQ multiplex PCR, while TCRdb's copy carries only in-frame clones and drops some. The sample lists about 69,000 clones; approximately 94% were seen once. Study-wide points: CD4 and CD8 repertoire contributions could not be separated without sorting. Recipient TCR diversity dropped after transplant; expanded clonotypes rose from day 30 to 180.

Concerning this clone itself: Its cognate antigen is unknown.

The source is a man over 45 in good health. Some clones in this sample may be carry-over from other donors' samples. Sequenced: peripheral blood mononuclear cells.

The CDR3 DNA follows: TGCGCCAGCAGCCAAGAAAGGAAAGGCACTGAAGCTTTCTTT. The encoded protein is CASSQERKGTEAFF. The rearrangement joins TRBV4-3 to TRBJ1-1; D unresolved. The CDR3 consists of 14 residues. V lost 0 bases to trimming and J lost 4 bases, with 9 bases between them. Germline assignment: CDR1 LGHNA and CDR2 YSLEER.